These 29 T cell receptor beta chains were sequenced from one sample in a study of T cells after yellow fever vaccination. TCRdb called the 5' RACE reads again in MiXCR, with one record for every CDR3 protein. Of some 100,000 distinct CDR3 sequences in the sample, approximately 8.4% are singletons; the top ten hold 16%. Here the sequenced sample was CD8+ T cells not binding an NS4B(214-222) dextramer, sorted from PBMCs, taken more than 14 days after the first yellow fever vaccination. These receptors were collected from a man aged 18 to 29 who received the YFV17D yellow fever vaccine.

This clonotype was observed a handful of times. CDR3 bases: TGTGCCAGCAGCTTGGGTCCGGGGATGCTCAATCAGCCCCAGCATTTT. It encodes CASSLGPGMLNQPQHF. The chain links TRBV5-6 to TRBJ1-5, with D hard to call. Trimming pared 0 bases from V and 3 bases from J, leaving 13 bases between. Germline V gene data show CDR1 as SGHDT and CDR2 as YYEEEE. There are 16 residues in the CDR3.

The CDR3 coding sequence is TGTGCCAGTAGTAGGGACATAAGCTCCTACGAGCAGTACGTC. Encoded protein: CASSRDISSYEQYV. V usage is TRBV19 and J usage is TRBJ2-7; possibly TRBD1 for D (6 bases). V was trimmed by 4 bases and J by 0 bases, leaving 10 bases between them. CDR3 length equals 14 residues. Germline V gene lookup returns CDR1 LNHDA and CDR2 SQIVND (reference sequence).

V gene TRBV28 combines with J gene TRBJ2-5; weak D call: TRBD1 (8 bases). CDR3 size: 16 residues. V gave up 5 bases and J gave up 3 bases, with 19 bases separating them. Germline V gene sequence: CDR1 MDHEN, CDR2 SYDVKM. The CDR3: CASSPRRTGREETQYF. The CDR3 region has the DNA TGTGCCAGCAGTCCGAGGCGGACAGGGAGGGAAGAGACCCAGTACTTC.

There are a few counts of this clonotype. A junction boundary mismatches the germline segment, possibly from a read error. This chain joins TRBV29-1 and TRBJ2-1, with D maybe TRBD1 (6 bases). Germline V gives CDR1 SQVTM, CDR2 ANQGSEA. The CDR3 sequence is 15 residues long. In nucleotides, the CDR3 is TGCAGCGTGGAAGGGCATGTGGGGGCCAACAATGAGCAGTTCTTC. Translated, it gives CSVEGHVGANNEQFF.

This clonotype was seen more than once but under ten times. The rearrangement links TRBV7-8 to TRBJ2-5, with 8 bases that match TRBD1. Germline assignment: CDR1 SGHVS and CDR2 FQNEAQ. With V trimmed by 5 bases and J by 2 bases, 7 bases remained unmatched. The CDR3 has 15 amino acids. Here the CDR3 reads CASSPGTGRQETQYF. CDR3 DNA sequence: TGTGCCAGCAGCCCTGGGACAGGAAGGCAAGAGACCCAGTACTTC.

A few counts support this clonotype. The chain combines TRBV11-2 with TRBJ2-5; the D gene is possibly TRBD2 (6 bases). There are 15 residues in the CDR3. V lost 1 base and J lost 1, with 10 bases in between. The germline V gene has CDR1 SGHAT and CDR2 FQNNGV. CDR3 sequence reads: CASSLARGFQETQYF. Here the CDR3 DNA reads TGTGCCAGCAGCTTAGCCCGGGGGTTCCAAGAGACCCAGTACTTC.

This clonotype was observed a few times. The chain couples TRBV29-1 to TRBJ2-6; maybe TRBD2 (6 bases). CDR1 SQVTM and CDR2 ANQGSEA come from the germline V gene. Trimming left V 8 bases short and J 0 bases short, with 11 bases between. There are 14 residues in the CDR3. The CDR3, as DNA: TGCAGCCCTTACGGGAGCTCTGGGGCCAACGTCCTGACTTTC. Translation gives CSPYGSSGANVLTF.

This clonotype was counted between two and nine times. The rearrangement joins TRBV15 to TRBJ2-1, with 11 bases that match TRBD2. J gave up 9 bases and V 3 bases, and 7 bases lay outside the gene matches. The CDR3 totals 15 residues. Germline V gene data show CDR1 as LNHNV and CDR2 as YYDKDF (reference sequence). The CDR3 nucleotides read TGTGCCACCAGCAGTGGGGCTAGCGGGGGGACTGAGCAGTTCTTC. Amino acid sequence: CATSSGASGGTEQFF.

This clonotype was observed a few times. The chain links TRBV7-9 to TRBJ1-2, with D perhaps matching TRBD1 (5 bases). The CDR3 spans 16 residues. The germline gives CDR1 SEHNR, CDR2 FQNEAQ (reference sequence). Trimming removed 1 base from V and 7 bases from J, with 19 bases in between. The chain's CDR3 is CASSLVGGALSAGYTF. CDR3 in DNA: TGTGCCAGCAGCTTAGTTGGGGGTGCCTTGTCTGCTGGCTACACCTTC.

The chain uses TRBV4-1 and TRBJ1-5; 10 bases agree with TRBD1. In germline, CDR1 is MGHRA, CDR2 YSYEKL. J lost 6 bases, V lost 4 bases, and 3 bases had no gene match. CDR3 length equals 14 residues. The CDR3 DNA follows: TGCGCCAGCAGCCGCGGGACAGGGGTTCAGCCCCAGCATTTT. Translating gives CASSRGTGVQPQHF.

This clonotype qualifies as medium-sized. The J gene is TRBJ1-1, the V gene TRBV27; D is perhaps TRBD1 (6 bases). V lost 2 bases and J lost 5, with 12 bases in between. Per germline, CDR1 MNHEY and CDR2 SMNVEV (reference sequence). This CDR3 contains 14 residues. CDR3 region: CASSLQGRGTEAFF. As DNA, the CDR3 is TGTGCCAGCAGTTTACAGGGGAGAGGGACTGAAGCTTTCTTT.

The chain links TRBV19 to TRBJ2-7; tentatively, D is TRBD2 (5 bases). Trimming cost V 5 bases and J 3 bases, with 11 bases left between them. This CDR3 region has 13 residues. Germline loops: CDR1 LNHDA, CDR2 SQIVND (reference sequence). CDR3 nucleotide sequence: TGTGCCAGTAGTTTCGGCAGCGGCTACGAGCAGTACTTC. Its translation: CASSFGSGYEQYF.

The CDR3 here is CASSPRGGMNTEAFF. In nucleotides, the CDR3 is TGTGCCAGCAGCCCCCGCGGGGGAATGAACACTGAAGCTTTCTTT. The rearrangement links TRBV7-9 to TRBJ1-1, with a possible D match to TRBD1 (5 bases). This CDR3 region has 15 residues. Germline V gene lookup returns CDR1 SEHNR and CDR2 FQNEAQ (reference sequence). The V and J ends lost 5 bases and 0 bases respectively, with 13 bases between them.

V usage is TRBV7-8 and J usage is TRBJ2-7; 7 nucleotides align to TRBD2. This CDR3 comprises 15 residues. CDR1 SGHVS and CDR2 FQNEAQ come from the germline V gene. The ends lost 1 base at V and 0 bases at J; junction bases unmatched: 3. CDR3: CASSLGGGSSYEQYV. The CDR3 DNA is TGTGCCAGCAGCTTAGGGGGGGGGAGCTCCTACGAGCAGTACGTC.

This chain connects TRBV5-1 to TRBJ1-3; D is possibly TRBD1 (6 bases). The V gene's germline CDR1 is SGHRS and CDR2 YFSETQ. This CDR3 spans 18 amino acids. The V end was cut by 0 bases, the J end by 2 bases, with 18 bases between. CDR3 loop: CASSLVPQGSIPGNTIYF. The CDR3 region has the DNA TGCGCCAGCAGCTTGGTGCCCCAGGGGTCCATCCCTGGAAACACCATATATTTT.

This clonotype has just a few counts. This chain joins TRBV6-5 and TRBJ2-7, with 10 positions matching TRBD1. CDR1 and CDR2 (germline): MNHEY, SVGAGI. With 4 bases clipped from V and 1 base from J, the junction kept 7 bases outside the gene matches. The CDR3 contains 16 residues. The CDR3, as DNA: TGTGCCAGCAGTTCTATGGGGACAGGGGTATCCTACGAGCAGTACTTC. This encodes CASSSMGTGVSYEQYF.

The rearrangement uses TRBV4-2 and TRBJ2-3; maybe TRBD2 (6 bases). Germline V gene sequence: CDR1 LGHNA, CDR2 YNFKEQ. With 1 base removed from V and 0 bases from J, the gap between germline ends came to 8 bases. The CDR3 has 15 residues. CDR3 coding DNA: TGTGCCAGCAGCCAAGTGGCGGGGAGCACAGATACGCAGTATTTT. It is translated as CASSQVAGSTDTQYF.

This clonotype was picked up a small number of times. The rearrangement joins TRBV2 to TRBJ2-7, with D perhaps matching TRBD1 (6 bases). V was pared by 6 bases and J by 2 bases, with 14 bases between. The CDR3 has 14 amino acids. Germline lookup yields CDR1 SNHLY and CDR2 FYNNEI. The CDR3 reads CASRITGNPYEQYF. In DNA form, the CDR3 reads TGTGCCAGCAGGATCACAGGGAATCCCTACGAGCAGTACTTC.

This clonotype was observed many times. The rearrangement uses TRBV2 and TRBJ2-2, with 11 bases matching TRBD1. CDR1 is SNHLY and CDR2 is FYNNEI in the germline V gene. The CDR3 has 15 amino acids. V was pared by 10 bases and J by 5 bases, with 9 bases of the junction left unmatched. The CDR3: CATWAGQGGTGELFF. The CDR3 DNA reads as TGTGCCACCTGGGCGGGACAGGGGGGGACCGGGGAGCTGTTTTTT.

This clonotype has a single count. V gene TRBV27 combines with J gene TRBJ1-1, with 7 bases identical to TRBD1. Germline V lookup: CDR1 MNHEY, CDR2 SMNVEV (reference sequence). The V segment lost 5 bases and the J segment 10 bases; nucleotides outside the gene matches: 13. The CDR3 has 14 residues. The CDR3 DNA follows: TGTGCCAGCAGTCCACCGACAGGGTTGAATGTAGCTTTCTTT. Translation: CASSPPTGLNVAFF.

Only a few counts were recorded for this clonotype. The rearrangement uses TRBV12-3 or TRBV12-4 and TRBJ1-1; D uncertain. Trimming cost V 6 bases and J 5 bases, with 16 bases left between them. The CDR3 covers 14 residues. This CDR3 is CASSPPPAGTEAFF. The CDR3 DNA reads TGTGCCAGCAGCCCGCCCCCCGCGGGGACTGAAGCTTTCTTT.

This clonotype is categorized as medium-sized. The V and J genes are TRBV20-1 and TRBJ2-1; 11 nucleotides match TRBD2. There are 15 residues in the CDR3. Germline values: CDR1 DFQATT, CDR2 SNEGSKA (reference sequence). V lost 5 bases to trimming and J lost 8 bases; unmatched junction nucleotides: 11. Here the CDR3 reads CSALLAGGLSHEQFF. In DNA, the CDR3 is TGCAGTGCTCTCCTAGCGGGGGGACTAAGTCATGAGCAGTTCTTC.

The chain employs TRBV4-1 and TRBJ1-1, with D possibly matching TRBD1 (5 bases). The V and J ends lost 3 bases and 2 bases respectively, with 10 bases between them. The germline gives CDR1 MGHRA, CDR2 YSYEKL. The CDR3 consists of 14 residues. CDR3 DNA sequence: TGCGCCAGCAGCCATCCAGGGTTTAACACTGAAGCTTTCTTT. Amino acids: CASSHPGFNTEAFF.

This clonotype has only a few counts. The gene calls are TRBV29-1 and TRBJ1-1; D gene unclear. Germline V CDR1 and CDR2: SQVTM, ANQGSEA. With 1 base removed from V and 7 bases from J, the gap between germline ends came to 4 bases. CDR3 length equals 10 residues. CDR3 sequence (DNA): TGCAGCGTTGAAGCCGTTGAAGCTTTCTTT. It yields the protein CSVEAVEAFF. Full variable domain (rest looked up from reference TRBV29-1 and TRBJ1-1): SAVISQKPSRDICQRGTSLTIQCQVDSQVTMMFWYRQQPGQSLTLIATANQGSEATYESGFVIDKFPISRPNLTFSTLTVSNMSPEDSSIYLCSVEAVEAFFGQGTRLTVV.

V is TRBV4-1 and J is TRBJ1-1; D is undetermined. The CDR3 has 16 residues. Trimming removed 0 bases at V and 5 bases at J, with 16 bases between. The V gene's germline CDR1 is MGHRA and CDR2 YSYEKL. CDR3 sequence (DNA): TGCGCCAGCAGCCAAGATCACCCGGGTCGGGTTACTGAAGCTTTCTTT. Protein sequence: CASSQDHPGRVTEAFF.

The sample holds a few counts of this clonotype. The rearrangement joins TRBV6-5 to TRBJ2-1; 8 positions match TRBD1. The CDR3 contains 15 residues. Per the germline V gene, CDR1 is MNHEY and CDR2 is SVGAGI. Unmatched junction bases numbered 3, after V lost 4 bases and J lost 1 base. The CDR3 is CASSFRQGSYNEQFF. As DNA, the CDR3 is TGTGCCAGCAGTTTCCGACAGGGGTCCTACAATGAGCAGTTCTTC.

This clonotype was counted once. The gene calls are TRBV6-2 or TRBV6-3 and TRBJ2-1; 13 bases line up with TRBD2. In germline, CDR1 is MNHEY, CDR2 SVGEGT. J gave up 7 bases and V 6 bases, and 12 bases lay outside the gene matches. This CDR3 contains 17 residues. CDR3 DNA: TGTGCCAGCAGACACCGAATGCCGGGACTAGCGGGGAATGAGCAGTTCTTC. The encoded protein is CASRHRMPGLAGNEQFF.

This clonotype was seen a few times. This chain connects TRBV7-6 to TRBJ2-1; D may correspond to TRBD1 or TRBD2 (5 bases each). The CDR3 loop spans 15 amino acids. CDR1 is SGHVS, CDR2 FNYEAQ, per germline. The V end was cut by 5 bases, the J end by 4 bases, with 15 bases between. This chain's CDR3 is CASSPGRTLYNEQFF. CDR3 bases: TGTGCCAGCAGCCCAGGGAGAACCCTATACAATGAGCAGTTCTTC.

The rearrangement joins TRBV6-1 to TRBJ2-2; possible D gene TRBD1, 5 bases. Trimming pared 4 bases from V and 6 bases from J, leaving 12 bases between. Germline V gene sequence: CDR1 MNHNS, CDR2 SASEGT. The CDR3 covers 14 residues. In DNA, the CDR3 is TGTGCCAGCAGTGTGACAGATTTGGCCGGGGAGCTGTTTTTT. It codes for CASSVTDLAGELFF.